Below, 10 T cell receptor beta chains from the same sample are listed, as sequenced in a study of blood T cell repertoires in COVID-19. Assay: immunoSEQ multiplex PCR; the TCRdb copy retains only in-frame clones and omits some. The table has about 160,000 clones, approximately 86% seen once. The sample consisted of peripheral blood. These receptors originate from a man of 80 years or more with COVID-19, enrolled during active disease.

Only one count was recorded for this clone. This chain uses TRBV5-6 with TRBJ2-3, with 14 positions matching TRBD2. Germline-derived CDR1 and CDR2 are SGHDT and YYEEEE. The CDR3 contains 18 residues. Losses at the gene ends were 6 bases for V and 9 bases for J; bases not matched to a gene: 18. The CDR3 DNA sequence: TGTGCCAGCACCCTGGGACTAGCGGGGGCCGCTCAGTGGATAACGCAGTATTTT. Protein: CASTLGLAGAAQWITQYF.

This chain connects TRBV27 to TRBJ2-3, with 11 bases that match TRBD2. V trimming: 10 bases; J trimming: 3 bases; junction bases outside the gene matches: 6. Per the germline V gene, CDR1 is MNHEY and CDR2 is SMNVEV (reference sequence). There are 14 residues in the CDR3. The chain's CDR3 is CAIKGLAVTDTQYF. In nucleotides, the CDR3 is TGTGCCATCAAGGGACTAGCGGTGACAGATACGCAGTATTTT.

The chain combines TRBV18 with TRBJ1-1; 10 bases map to TRBD1. The trim removed 2 bases at V and 1 base at J, leaving 13 bases unmatched. The CDR3 sequence is 19 residues long. CDR1 KGHSH and CDR2 LQKENI come from the germline V gene. The CDR3 sequence: CASSPETGGKVSRNTEAFF. The CDR3 coding sequence is TGTGCCAGCTCACCAGAGACAGGGGGCAAGGTTAGCCGGAACACTGAAGCTTTCTTT. The variable domain in full, with the rest retrieved from reference TRBV18 and TRBJ1-1, is NAGVMQNPRHLVRRRGQEARLRCSPMKGHSHVYWYRQLPEEGLKFMVYLQKENIIDESGMPKERFSAEFPKEGPSILRIQQVVRGDSAAYFCASSPETGGKVSRNTEAFFGQGTRLTVV.

This sequence joins TRBV27 and TRBJ1-1, with D maybe TRBD1 (5 bases). Trimming took off 10 bases at V and 0 bases at J, with 12 bases between the two ends. This CDR3 comprises 13 residues. Germline CDR1 reads MNHEY; CDR2 reads SMNVEV (reference sequence). CDR3 DNA: TGTGCCACCGTGGGGGGGGTGAACACTGAAGCTTTCTTT. Its protein product is CATVGGVNTEAFF.

The CDR3: CASTDPGGEQFF. The CDR3 DNA follows: TGTGCCAGCACGGACCCTGGCGGGGAGCAGTTCTTC. The chain links TRBV7-3 to TRBJ2-1, with D maybe TRBD2 (5 bases). The CDR3 covers 12 residues. Germline V gene sequence: CDR1 SGHTA, CDR2 FQGTGA. The germline V and J ends were trimmed by 7 bases and 10 bases, with 14 bases remaining between them.

The rearrangement links TRBV27 to TRBJ2-6, with TRBD1 matching 7 bases. V dropped 5 bases and J dropped 0; count of bases not matched to a gene: 13. The CDR3 runs to 19 residues. CDR1 and CDR2 from the germline V gene are MNHEY and SMNVEV (reference sequence). CDR3 in amino acids: CASSPRTGQKSSGANVLTF. The DNA of the CDR3 is TGTGCCAGCAGTCCTCGGACAGGCCAAAAAAGCTCTGGGGCCAACGTCCTGACTTTC.

The rearrangement links TRBV27 to TRBJ1-1; TRBD1 is a possible D gene (6 bases). The CDR3 is made up of 13 amino acids. Trimming took 5 bases from V and 5 from J, leaving 12 bases between them. Germline CDR1 MNHEY, CDR2 SMNVEV (reference sequence). The DNA of the CDR3 is TGTGCCAGCAGTATACGTCAGGGGACTGAAGCTTTCTTT. It specifies CASSIRQGTEAFF.

This chain connects TRBV9 to TRBJ2-5; 11 bases map to TRBD2. V trimming: 5 bases; J trimming: 3 bases; junction bases outside the gene matches: 3. Germline V gene sequence: CDR1 SGDLS, CDR2 YYNGEE. This CDR3 region has 14 residues. For the CDR3, the DNA is TGTGCCAGCAGTCCGACTAGCGGGGAAGAGACCCAGTACTTC. The encoded protein is CASSPTSGEETQYF.

In DNA form, the CDR3 reads TGCAGCGTCGCGGGGGGGGTGGACTATGGCTACACCTTC. Translating it yields CSVAGGVDYGYTF. The genes are TRBV29-1 and TRBJ1-2, with D maybe TRBD1 (5 bases). The CDR3 is made up of 13 amino acids. Trimming took 6 bases from V and 3 from J, leaving 14 bases between them. CDR1 and CDR2 (germline): SQVTM, ANQGSEA.

This sequence joins TRBV5-1 and TRBJ2-1, with 9 bases lining up with TRBD1. The germline CDR1 and CDR2 sequences are SGHRS and YFSETQ. Germline trimming cut 4 bases from V and 10 bases from J; bases unmatched to any gene: 9. The CDR3 is made up of 14 amino acids. The CDR3 region is CASSHLGQGLEQFF. CDR3 in DNA: TGCGCCAGCAGCCATCTGGGACAGGGCCTGGAGCAGTTCTTC.